This T cell receptor beta chain came from a study of T cell responses to AZD1222 COVID-19 vaccine. The overall study: Pooling of second doses given at about 4 or about 12 weeks was done. Findings and caveats of the study: Females outnumbered males among donors, who were mostly white British; clonal diversity was possibly underestimated. Repertoires in all cases were sampled only once the peak T cell response had passed.

This clone came up a few times. Its antigen is not identified. Profiled with immunoSEQ multiplex PCR; TCRdb holds only in-frame clones, not every one. The sample yields some 90,000 clones, roughly 88% seen once. The germline CDR1 and CDR2 sequences are MNHEY and SVGAGI. J lost 5 bases, V lost 4 bases, and 4 bases had no gene match. The CDR3 is 14 residues long. V usage is TRBV6-5 and J usage is TRBJ1-1; 10 nucleotides agree with TRBD1. This TCR was sampled from an adult in good health. The starting material was peripheral blood, obtained on day 0 of AZD1222 vaccination. In DNA, the CDR3 is TGTGCCAGCAGTTCGACAGGGGGCCGGACTGAAGCTTTCTTT. This codes for CASSSTGGRTEAFF.